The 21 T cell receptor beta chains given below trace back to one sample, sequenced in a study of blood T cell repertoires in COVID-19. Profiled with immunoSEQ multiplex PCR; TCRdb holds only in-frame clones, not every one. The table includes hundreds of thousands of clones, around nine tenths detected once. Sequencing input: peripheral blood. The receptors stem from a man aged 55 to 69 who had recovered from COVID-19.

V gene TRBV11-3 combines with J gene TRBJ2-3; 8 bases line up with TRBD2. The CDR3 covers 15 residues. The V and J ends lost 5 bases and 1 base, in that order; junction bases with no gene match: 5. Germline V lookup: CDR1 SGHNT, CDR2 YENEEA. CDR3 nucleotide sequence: TGTGCCAGCAGCCCGGGGGGGATCGGCACAGATACGCAGTATTTT. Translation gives CASSPGGIGTDTQYF. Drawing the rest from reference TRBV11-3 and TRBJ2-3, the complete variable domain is EAGVVQSPRYKIIEKKQPVAFWCNPISGHNTLYWYLQNLGQGPELLIRYENEEAVDDSQLPKDRFSAERLKGVDSTLKIQPAELGDSAVYLCASSPGGIGTDTQYFGPGTRLTVL.

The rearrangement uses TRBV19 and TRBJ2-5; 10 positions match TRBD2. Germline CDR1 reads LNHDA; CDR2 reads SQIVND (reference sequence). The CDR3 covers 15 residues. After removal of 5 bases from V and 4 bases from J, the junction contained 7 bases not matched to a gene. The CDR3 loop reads CASSSLAGDLETQYF. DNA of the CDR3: TGTGCCAGTAGTTCTCTAGCGGGAGATCTAGAGACCCAGTACTTC.

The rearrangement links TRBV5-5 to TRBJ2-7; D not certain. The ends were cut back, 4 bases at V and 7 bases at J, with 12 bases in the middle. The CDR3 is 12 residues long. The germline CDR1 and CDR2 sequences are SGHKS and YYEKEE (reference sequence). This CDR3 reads CASSPVDLEQYF. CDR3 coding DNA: TGTGCCAGCAGCCCGGTTGATCTAGAGCAGTACTTC. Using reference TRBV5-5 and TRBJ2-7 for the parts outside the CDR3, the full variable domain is DAGVTQSPTHLIKTRGQQVTLRCSPISGHKSVSWYQQVLGQGPQFIFQYYEKEERGRGNFPDRFSARQFPNYSSELNVNALLLGDSALYLCASSPVDLEQYFGPGTRLTVT.

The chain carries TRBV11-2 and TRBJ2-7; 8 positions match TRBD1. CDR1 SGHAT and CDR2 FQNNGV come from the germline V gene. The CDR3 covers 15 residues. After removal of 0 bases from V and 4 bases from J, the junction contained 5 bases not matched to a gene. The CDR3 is CASSLDWTGTYEQYF. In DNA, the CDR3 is TGTGCCAGCAGCTTAGACTGGACAGGGACGTACGAGCAGTACTTC.

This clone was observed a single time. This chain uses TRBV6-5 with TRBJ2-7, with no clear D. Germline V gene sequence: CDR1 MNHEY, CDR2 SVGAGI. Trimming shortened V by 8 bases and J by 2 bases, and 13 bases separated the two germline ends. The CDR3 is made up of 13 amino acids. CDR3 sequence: CASRPLQAYEQYF. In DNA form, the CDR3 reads TGTGCCAGCCGGCCCCTGCAGGCCTACGAGCAGTACTTC.

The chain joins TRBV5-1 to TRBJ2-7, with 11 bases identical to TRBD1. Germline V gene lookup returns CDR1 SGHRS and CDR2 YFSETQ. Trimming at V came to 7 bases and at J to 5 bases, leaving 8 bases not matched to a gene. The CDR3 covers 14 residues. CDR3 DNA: TGCGCCAGCCGATGGACAGGGGGCAAGGACGAGCAGTACTTC. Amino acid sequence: CASRWTGGKDEQYF.

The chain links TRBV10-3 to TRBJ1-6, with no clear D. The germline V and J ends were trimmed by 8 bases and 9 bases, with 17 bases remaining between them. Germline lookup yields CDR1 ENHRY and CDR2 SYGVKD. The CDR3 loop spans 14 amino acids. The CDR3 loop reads CAIGSFGSGSPLHF. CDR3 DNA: TGTGCCATCGGATCCTTCGGGTCGGGTTCACCCCTCCACTTT.

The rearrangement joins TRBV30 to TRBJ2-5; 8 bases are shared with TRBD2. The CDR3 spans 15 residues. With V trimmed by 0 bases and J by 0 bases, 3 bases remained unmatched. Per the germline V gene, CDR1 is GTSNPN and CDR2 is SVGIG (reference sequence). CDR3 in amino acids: CAWSVGLANQETQYF. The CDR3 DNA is TGTGCCTGGAGTGTAGGACTAGCCAACCAAGAGACCCAGTACTTC. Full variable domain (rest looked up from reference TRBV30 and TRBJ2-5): SQTIHQWPATLVQPVGSPLSLECTVEGTSNPNLYWYRQAAGRGLQLLFYSVGIGQISSEVPQNLSASRPQDRQFILSSKKLLLSDSGFYLCAWSVGLANQETQYFGPGTRLLVL.

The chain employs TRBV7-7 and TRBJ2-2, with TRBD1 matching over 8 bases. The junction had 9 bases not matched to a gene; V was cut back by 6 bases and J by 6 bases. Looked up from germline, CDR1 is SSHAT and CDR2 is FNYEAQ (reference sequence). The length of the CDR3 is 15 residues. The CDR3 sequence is CASSQGARAPGELFF. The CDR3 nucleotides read TGTGCCAGCAGTCAGGGGGCCAGAGCCCCCGGGGAGCTGTTTTTT.

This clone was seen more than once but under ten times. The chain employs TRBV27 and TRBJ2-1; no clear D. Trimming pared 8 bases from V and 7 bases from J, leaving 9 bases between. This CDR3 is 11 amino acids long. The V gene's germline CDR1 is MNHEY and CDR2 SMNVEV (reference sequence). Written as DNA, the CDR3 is TGTGCCAGCGAGAAAGCTAATGAGCAGTTCTTC. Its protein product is CASEKANEQFF.

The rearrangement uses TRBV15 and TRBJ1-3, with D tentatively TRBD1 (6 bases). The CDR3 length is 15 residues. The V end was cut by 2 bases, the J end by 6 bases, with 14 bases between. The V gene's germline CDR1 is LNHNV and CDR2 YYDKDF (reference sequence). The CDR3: CATSRIQGAENTIYF. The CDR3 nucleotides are TGTGCCACCAGCAGAATACAGGGAGCCGAAAACACCATATATTTT.

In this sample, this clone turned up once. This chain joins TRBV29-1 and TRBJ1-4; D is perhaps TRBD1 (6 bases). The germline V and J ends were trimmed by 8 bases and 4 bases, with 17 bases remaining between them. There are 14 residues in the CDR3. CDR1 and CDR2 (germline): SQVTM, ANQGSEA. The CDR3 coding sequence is TGCAGCCCCCCCGGGGCGGACAGTAATGAAAAACTGTTTTTT. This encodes CSPPGADSNEKLFF.

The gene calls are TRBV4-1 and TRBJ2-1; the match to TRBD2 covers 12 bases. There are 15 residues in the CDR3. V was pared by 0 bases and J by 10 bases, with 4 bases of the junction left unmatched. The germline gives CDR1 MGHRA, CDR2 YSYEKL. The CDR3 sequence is CASSQDRTSGTEQFF. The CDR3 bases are TGCGCCAGCAGCCAAGATCGGACTAGCGGGACGGAGCAGTTCTTC.

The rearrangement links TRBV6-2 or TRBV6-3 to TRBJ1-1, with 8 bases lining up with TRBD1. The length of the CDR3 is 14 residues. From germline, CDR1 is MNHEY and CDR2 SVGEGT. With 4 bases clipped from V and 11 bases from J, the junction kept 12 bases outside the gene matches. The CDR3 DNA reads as TGTGCCAGCAGTTCAAAACGACAGGGGCGATCGGCTTTCTTT. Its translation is CASSSKRQGRSAFF.

The CDR3 is CASSETSGGSDTQYF. CDR3 sequence (DNA): TGTGCCAGCAGTGAGACTAGCGGGGGGTCGGATACGCAGTATTTT. The gene calls are TRBV6-1 and TRBJ2-3, with 13 bases aligning to TRBD2. The length of the CDR3 is 15 residues. V dropped 3 bases and J dropped 6; count of bases not matched to a gene: 3. CDR1 is MNHNS and CDR2 is SASEGT in the germline V gene.

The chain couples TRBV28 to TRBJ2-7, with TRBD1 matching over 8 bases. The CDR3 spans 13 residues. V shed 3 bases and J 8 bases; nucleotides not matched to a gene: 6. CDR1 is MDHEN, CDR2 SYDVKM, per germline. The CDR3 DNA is TGTGCCAGCAGTTTTTCCGACAGGGGCAAGCAGTACTTC. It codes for CASSFSDRGKQYF.

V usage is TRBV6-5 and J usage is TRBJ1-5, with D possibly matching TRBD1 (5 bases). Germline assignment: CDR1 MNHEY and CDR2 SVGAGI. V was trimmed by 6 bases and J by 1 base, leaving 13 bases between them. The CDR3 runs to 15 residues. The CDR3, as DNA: TGTGCCAGCAGGAACCAGGGCATCAGCAATCAGCCCCAGCATTTT. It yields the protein CASRNQGISNQPQHF.

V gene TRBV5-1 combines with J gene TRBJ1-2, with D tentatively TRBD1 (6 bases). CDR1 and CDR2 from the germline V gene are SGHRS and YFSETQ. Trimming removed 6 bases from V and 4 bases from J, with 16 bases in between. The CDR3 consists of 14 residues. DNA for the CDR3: TGCGCCAGCACCCGAGGGGGGGCGAGCTATGGCTACACCTTC. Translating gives CASTRGGASYGYTF.

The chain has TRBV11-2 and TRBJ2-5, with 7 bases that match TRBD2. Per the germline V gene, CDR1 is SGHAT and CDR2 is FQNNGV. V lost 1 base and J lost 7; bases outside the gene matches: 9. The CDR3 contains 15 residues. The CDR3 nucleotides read TGTGCCAGCAGCTTAGGAGGCGGGAGTTATGGGACCCAGTACTTC. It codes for CASSLGGGSYGTQYF.

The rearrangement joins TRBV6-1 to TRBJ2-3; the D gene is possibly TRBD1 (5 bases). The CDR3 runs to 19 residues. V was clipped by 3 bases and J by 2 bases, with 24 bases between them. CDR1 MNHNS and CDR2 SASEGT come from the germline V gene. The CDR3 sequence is CASSDGRWEQSQATDTQYF. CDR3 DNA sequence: TGTGCCAGCAGTGATGGGCGATGGGAACAATCACAGGCCACAGATACGCAGTATTTT.

The CDR3: CASSLVRQENTGELFF. As DNA, the CDR3 is TGTGCCAGCAGCTTAGTCAGGCAGGAGAACACCGGGGAGCTGTTTTTT. The chain combines TRBV11-2 with TRBJ2-2; D call uncertain. CDR1 and CDR2 (germline): SGHAT, FQNNGV. Trimming cost V 1 base and J 1 base, with 10 bases left between them. The CDR3 totals 16 residues.